The 21 T cell receptor beta chains given below trace back to one sample, sequenced in a study of CD8+ T cells in alopecia areata. The treatment was: oral pan-JAK inhibitor, 5-10 mg twice daily. Extraction and reverse transcription of RNA yielded cDNA as the sequencing template. Clones were sequenced by immunoSEQ multiplex PCR, and TCRdb holds only the in-frame ones, with some missing. The repertoire holds about 190,000 clones, with approximately 56% as singletons. The sample here was CD4+ T cells sorted from blood, taken at week 4, from a patient treated with tofacitinib. The receptors shown here come from a human donor with alopecia areata.

J is TRBJ1-3 and V is TRBV5-1; D gene ambiguous. Trimming left V 3 bases short and J 1 base short, with 8 bases between. The CDR3 consists of 14 residues. CDR1 SGHRS and CDR2 YFSETQ come from the germline V gene. For the CDR3, the DNA is TGCGCCAGCAGCTCCGCGGGGTCTGGAAACACCATATATTTT. It is translated as CASSSAGSGNTIYF.

Turning to this clone: Other nucleotide sequences from this sample produce the same CDR3. The chain uses TRBV7-2 and TRBJ2-7, with 12 bases that match TRBD2. V shed 6 bases, J shed 3 bases, and the junction held 3 bases outside the gene matches. The length of the CDR3 is 14 residues. Germline CDR1 SGHTA, CDR2 FQGNSA. The CDR3 region has the DNA TGTGCCAGCAGTCCGGGACTAGCGGGCTACGAGCAGTACTTC. This encodes CASSPGLAGYEQYF.

This clone was recorded a few times. This rearrangement joins TRBV7-8 to TRBJ2-3; D perhaps matches TRBD2 (5 bases). The CDR3 length is 13 residues. Trimming took off 0 bases at V and 7 bases at J, with 8 bases between the two ends. Germline CDR1 reads SGHVS; CDR2 reads FQNEAQ. CDR3 sequence (DNA): TGTGCCAGCAGCTTAGCCTCGGGGAATACGCAGTATTTT. Protein product: CASSLASGNTQYF.

This clone was found a few times. V and J are TRBV7-3 and TRBJ2-3, with 7 nucleotides matching TRBD2. Germline CDR1 reads SGHTA; CDR2 reads FQGTGA. The CDR3 covers 16 residues. Trimming at V came to 1 base and at J to 1 base, leaving 5 bases not matched to a gene. CDR3 DNA: TGTGCCAGCAGCTTAATGAGCGGGAAAGGCACAGATACGCAGTATTTT. Residues: CASSLMSGKGTDTQYF.

In its sample, this clone was seen a few times. The J gene is TRBJ2-5, the V gene TRBV7-9; the match to TRBD2 covers 8 bases. From germline, CDR1 is SEHNR and CDR2 FQNEAQ (reference sequence). V shed 8 bases, J shed 4 bases, and the junction held 12 bases outside the gene matches. The CDR3 covers 15 residues. The CDR3, as DNA: TGTGCCAGCTTCACCCCCAGCGGGAGTTCAGAGACCCAGTACTTC. Residues: CASFTPSGSSETQYF. The variable domain in full, with the rest retrieved from reference TRBV7-9 and TRBJ2-5, is DTGVSQNPRHKITKRGQNVTFRCDPISEHNRLYWYRQTLGQGPEFLTYFQNEAQLEKSRLLSDRFSAERPKGSFSTLEIQRTEQGDSAMYLCASFTPSGSSETQYFGPGTRLLVL.

This clone was picked up a small number of times. The gene calls are TRBV29-1 and TRBJ2-3, with TRBD2 identical over 9 bases. Germline CDR1 is SQVTM and CDR2 is ANQGSEA. Losses at the gene ends were 6 bases for V and 5 bases for J; bases not matched to a gene: 6. The CDR3 has 13 amino acids. The CDR3 sequence: CSVHLAGLDTQYF. The DNA of the CDR3 is TGCAGCGTCCACCTAGCGGGATTAGATACGCAGTATTTT.

This clone was seen only a few times. The V call is TRBV5-1, the J call TRBJ1-1; no clear D gene. CDR1 is SGHRS and CDR2 is YFSETQ in the germline V gene. The germline V and J ends were trimmed by 5 bases and 4 bases, with 12 bases remaining between them. This CDR3 spans 13 amino acids. The CDR3 here is CASRSWSGTEAFF. The DNA for the CDR3 is TGCGCCAGCAGGTCGTGGTCGGGCACTGAAGCTTTCTTT.

The chain employs TRBV29-1 and TRBJ2-7; 7 nucleotides match TRBD1. With V trimmed by 1 base and J by 5 bases, 5 bases remained unmatched. The germline V gene encodes CDR1 SQVTM and CDR2 ANQGSEA. This CDR3 comprises 13 residues. The CDR3 bases are TGCAGCGTTGAAGTGCGACAGGGAGACGAGCAGTACTTC. Translation: CSVEVRQGDEQYF.

The chain carries TRBV6-5 and TRBJ1-1, with 7 bases that match TRBD1. Trimming took 6 bases from V and 1 from J; bases not matched to a gene: 8. The CDR3 is 15 residues long. CDR1 and CDR2 from the germline V gene are MNHEY and SVGAGI. The CDR3 sequence: CASRRTGTGNTEAFF. In DNA, the CDR3 is TGTGCCAGCAGAAGGACAGGAACTGGGAACACTGAAGCTTTCTTT.

V gene TRBV30 combines with J gene TRBJ1-4, with 7 bases matching TRBD1. Germline CDR1 is GTSNPN and CDR2 is SVGIG (reference sequence). The CDR3 sequence is 15 residues long. V trimming: 4 bases; J trimming: 7 bases; junction bases outside the gene matches: 12. CDR3 sequence: CAWKQKTGSGEKLFF. The DNA of the CDR3 is TGTGCCTGGAAACAAAAGACAGGGTCAGGTGAAAAACTGTTTTTT.

This clone has only a few counts. The rearrangement links TRBV15 to TRBJ1-4; D unresolved. CDR1 is LNHNV, CDR2 YYDKDF, per germline (reference sequence). This CDR3 contains 13 residues. V lost 5 bases and J lost 3, with 7 bases in between. CDR3 in amino acids: CATSAGANEKLFF. The CDR3 bases are TGTGCCACCAGCGCCGGGGCTAATGAAAAACTGTTTTTT.

The chain carries TRBV29-1 and TRBJ2-7; D is ambiguous. In germline, CDR1 is SQVTM, CDR2 ANQGSEA. The CDR3 is made up of 11 amino acids. The V end lost 3 bases, the J end lost 3 bases, and 6 bases lay between the germline ends. The CDR3 sequence is CSVENSYEQYF. Written as DNA, the CDR3 is TGCAGCGTTGAGAACAGCTACGAGCAGTACTTC.

This sequence joins TRBV2 and TRBJ1-5, with TRBD1 as a possible D gene (5 bases). Germline CDR1 SNHLY, CDR2 FYNNEI. The CDR3 loop spans 15 amino acids. Trimming shortened V by 5 bases and J by 4 bases, and 15 bases separated the two germline ends. In DNA, the CDR3 is TGTGCCAGCAGTTCGGGGCAGGTTGGGAATCAGCCCCAGCATTTT. The encoded protein is CASSSGQVGNQPQHF.

In DNA form, the CDR3 reads TGCGCCAGCAGTCCCGACAGGCACTATGGCTACACCTTC. Its translation: CASSPDRHYGYTF. The V call is TRBV5-1, the J call TRBJ1-2; TRBD1 might be the D (6 bases). The CDR3 loop spans 13 amino acids. The V and J ends lost 5 bases and 3 bases respectively, with 11 bases between them. CDR1 SGHRS and CDR2 YFSETQ come from the germline V gene.

V is TRBV6-1 and J is TRBJ1-2, with TRBD1 matching 10 bases. Germline CDR1 reads MNHNS; CDR2 reads SASEGT. V dropped 10 bases and J dropped 4; count of bases not matched to a gene: 9. CDR3 length: 14 residues. CDR3 nucleotides: TGTGCCACCACTCGACAGGGGGCCTTCTATGGCTACACCTTC. Amino acids: CATTRQGAFYGYTF.

The chain links TRBV28 to TRBJ1-5, with D unresolved. V shed 5 bases and J shed 1 base, with 12 bases lying between them. Germline lookup yields CDR1 MDHEN and CDR2 SYDVKM. This CDR3 has 15 residues. DNA for the CDR3: TGTGCCAGCAGTCGCAAAGGAGGGAGCAATCAGCCCCAGCATTTT. This encodes CASSRKGGSNQPQHF.

This chain joins TRBV29-1 and TRBJ2-1; 7 nucleotides align to TRBD2. In germline, CDR1 is SQVTM, CDR2 ANQGSEA. The length of the CDR3 is 11 residues. After removal of 7 bases from V and 9 bases from J, the junction contained 6 bases not matched to a gene. The DNA of the CDR3 is TGCAGCGAGTTGGGGGGGACTGAGCAGTTCTTC. This codes for CSELGGTEQFF.

The rearrangement uses TRBV30 and TRBJ2-1; no reliable D call. The ends were cut back, 5 bases at V and 8 bases at J, with 7 bases in the middle. The CDR3 has 10 residues. Germline CDR1 GTSNPN, CDR2 SVGIG (reference sequence). The CDR3 reads CAWARHEQFF. The CDR3 nucleotides read TGTGCCTGGGCTCGCCATGAGCAGTTCTTC.

V is TRBV30 and J is TRBJ1-4; tentatively, D is TRBD1 (6 bases). With 8 bases removed from V and 8 bases from J, the gap between germline ends came to 15 bases. CDR1 is GTSNPN and CDR2 is SVGIG in the germline V gene (reference sequence). CDR3 length: 12 residues. The CDR3 region is CASGQIPEKLFF. The CDR3, as DNA: TGTGCCAGCGGACAGATTCCCGAAAAACTGTTTTTT.

The genes are TRBV30 and TRBJ1-1, with a tentative D call TRBD1 (5 bases). The CDR3 extends over 13 amino acids. Trimming took off 5 bases at V and 4 bases at J, with 14 bases between the two ends. Germline assignment: CDR1 GTSNPN and CDR2 SVGIG (reference sequence). The CDR3 sequence: CAWDRVGGTEAFF. CDR3 DNA sequence: TGTGCCTGGGACCGGGTTGGGGGCACTGAAGCTTTCTTT.

The rearrangement links TRBV28 to TRBJ2-7; 16 bases fit TRBD2. With V trimmed by 10 bases and J by 6 bases, 6 bases remained unmatched. The CDR3 runs to 14 residues. In germline, CDR1 is MDHEN, CDR2 SYDVKM. The CDR3 sequence: CATGLAGGPSEQYF. The CDR3 nucleotides read TGTGCCACGGGACTAGCGGGAGGGCCTAGCGAGCAGTACTTC.